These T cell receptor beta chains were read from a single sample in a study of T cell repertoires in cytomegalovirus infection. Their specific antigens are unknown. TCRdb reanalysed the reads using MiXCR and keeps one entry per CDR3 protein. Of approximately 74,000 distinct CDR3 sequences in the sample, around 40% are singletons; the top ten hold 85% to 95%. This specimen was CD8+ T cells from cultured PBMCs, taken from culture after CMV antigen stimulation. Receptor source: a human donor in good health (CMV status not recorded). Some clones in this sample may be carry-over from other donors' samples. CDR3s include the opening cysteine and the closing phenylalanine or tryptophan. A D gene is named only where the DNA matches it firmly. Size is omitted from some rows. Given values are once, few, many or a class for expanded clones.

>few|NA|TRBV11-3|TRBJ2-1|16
CASSLGGQGTYNEQFF
TGTGCCAGCAGCTTAGGAGGGCAGGGGACCTACAATGAGCAGTTCTTC
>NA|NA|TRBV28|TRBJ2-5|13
CASLTGGQETQYF
TGTGCCAGCTTGACAGGAGGGCAAGAGACCCAGTACTTC
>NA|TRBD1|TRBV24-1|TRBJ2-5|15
CATSEGTGGPETQYF
TGTGCCACCAGTGAAGGTACAGGGGGCCCGGAGACCCAGTACTTC
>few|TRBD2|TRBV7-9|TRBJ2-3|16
CASSLVLLAGADTQYF
TGTGCCAGCAGCTTAGTTCTACTAGCGGGAGCAGATACGCAGTATTTT
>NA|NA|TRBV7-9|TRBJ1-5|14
CASSLGTSNQPQHF
TGTGCCAGCAGCTTAGGGACGAGCAATCAGCCCCAGCATTTT
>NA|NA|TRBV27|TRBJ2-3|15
CASSFEGGSTDTQYF
TGTGCCAGCAGTTTCGAGGGGGGGAGCACAGATACGCAGTATTTT
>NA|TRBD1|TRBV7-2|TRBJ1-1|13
CASSFGGGSEAFF
TGTGCCAGCAGCTTCGGAGGGGGCTCTGAAGCTTTCTTT
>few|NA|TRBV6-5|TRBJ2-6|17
CASSYSLGSSGANVLTF
TGTGCCAGCAGTTACTCCCTTGGTAGCTCTGGGGCCAACGTCCTGACTTTC
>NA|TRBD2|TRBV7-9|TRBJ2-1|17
CASSPSLGLAGRNEQFF
TGTGCCAGCAGCCCATCACTGGGCCTAGCGGGGCGCAATGAGCAGTTCTTC
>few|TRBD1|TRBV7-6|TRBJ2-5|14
CASSFDRGQETQYF
TGTGCCAGCAGCTTCGACAGGGGCCAAGAGACCCAGTACTTC
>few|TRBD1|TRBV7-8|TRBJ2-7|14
CASSWDRATYEQYF
TGTGCCAGCAGCTGGGACAGGGCAACCTACGAGCAGTACTTC
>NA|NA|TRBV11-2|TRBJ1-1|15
CASSLRGAGNTEAFF
TGTGCCAGCAGCTTGCGGGGGGCTGGCAACACTGAAGCTTTCTTT
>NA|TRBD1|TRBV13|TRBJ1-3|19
CASSWGQGTRTTSGNTIYF
TGTGCCAGCAGCTGGGGACAGGGAACAAGAACGACCTCTGGAAACACCATATATTTT
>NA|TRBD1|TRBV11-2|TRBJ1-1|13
CASRRGLNTEAFF
TGTGCCAGCCGGAGGGGGCTCAACACTGAAGCTTTCTTT
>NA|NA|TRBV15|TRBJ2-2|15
CATSRDTTGTGELFF
TGTGCCACCAGCAGAGATACGACGGGCACCGGGGAGCTGTTTTTT
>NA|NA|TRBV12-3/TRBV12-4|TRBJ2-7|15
CASSLLEQPPHEQYF
TGTGCCAGCAGTCTTTTAGAGCAACCACCCCACGAGCAGTACTTC
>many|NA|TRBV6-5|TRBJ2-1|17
CASSYSTSPVRGHEQFF
TGTGCCAGCAGTTACTCCACTAGCCCGGTTAGAGGGCATGAGCAGTTCTTC
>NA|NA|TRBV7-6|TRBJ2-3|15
CASTASGGALDTQYF
TGTGCCAGCACGGCTAGTGGGGGGGCATTAGATACGCAGTATTTT
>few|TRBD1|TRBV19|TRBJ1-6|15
CASSRRDRTNSPLHF
TGTGCCAGTAGTCGCCGGGACAGGACCAATTCACCCCTCCACTTT
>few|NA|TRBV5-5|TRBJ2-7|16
CASSSTRQVVPREQYF
TGTGCCAGCAGCTCTACCCGACAGGTAGTTCCCCGCGAGCAGTACTTC
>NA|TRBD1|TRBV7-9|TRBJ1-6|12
CATGSGGSPLHF
TGTGCCACGGGGTCAGGGGGCTCACCCCTCCACTTT
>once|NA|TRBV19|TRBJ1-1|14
CASSIGDTRVEAFF
TGTGCCAGTAGTATAGGGGACACCAGGGTGGAAGCTTTCTTT
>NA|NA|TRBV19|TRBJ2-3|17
CASSIERVFGGTDTQYF
TGTGCCAGTAGTATAGAAAGGGTCTTCGGCGGGACAGATACGCAGTATTTT
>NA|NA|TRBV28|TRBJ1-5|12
CASTRFNQPQHF
TGTGCCAGCACCAGGTTTAATCAGCCCCAGCATTTT
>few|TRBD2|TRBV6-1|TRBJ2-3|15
CASSELAGATDTQYF
TGTGCCAGCAGTGAACTAGCGGGGGCCACAGATACGCAGTATTTT
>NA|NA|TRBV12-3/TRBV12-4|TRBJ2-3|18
CASTQGSGYLYGTDTQYF
TGTGCCAGCACCCAGGGGTCGGGGTATCTGTATGGCACAGATACGCAGTATTTT
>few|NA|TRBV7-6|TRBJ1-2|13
CASSLRALYGYTF
TGTGCCAGCAGCTTGCGGGCTCTCTATGGCTACACCTTC
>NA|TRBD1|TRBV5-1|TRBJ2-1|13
CASSLRQGYEQFF
TGCGCCAGCAGCTTGCGACAGGGCTATGAGCAGTTCTTC
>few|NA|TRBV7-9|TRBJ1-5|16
CASSSTDRLSNQPQHF
TGTGCCAGCAGCTCCACAGACAGGCTTAGCAATCAGCCCCAGCATTTT
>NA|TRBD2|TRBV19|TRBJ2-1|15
CASSMAGTSFNEQFF
TGTGCCAGTAGTATGGCCGGGACTAGTTTTAATGAGCAGTTCTTC
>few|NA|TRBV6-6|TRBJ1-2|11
CASRETRGYTF
TGTGCCAGCAGGGAGACCCGAGGCTACACCTTC
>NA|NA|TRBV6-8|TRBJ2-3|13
CASSYVAADTQYF
TGTGCCAGCAGTTACGTGGCTGCAGATACGCAGTATTTT
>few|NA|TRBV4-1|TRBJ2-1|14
CASRHSGYGNEQFF
TGCGCCAGCCGCCATAGTGGGTACGGCAATGAGCAGTTCTTC
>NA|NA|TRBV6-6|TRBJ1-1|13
CASRDLLNTEAFF
TGTGCCAGCAGAGATCTTTTGAACACTGAAGCTTTCTTT
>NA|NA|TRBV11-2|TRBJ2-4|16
CASSLDWTLAKNIQYF
TGTGCCAGCAGCTTAGACTGGACACTAGCCAAAAACATTCAGTACTTC
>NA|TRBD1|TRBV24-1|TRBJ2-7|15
CATSDGPGQPYEQYF
TGTGCCACCAGTGATGGACCGGGACAGCCCTACGAGCAGTACTTC
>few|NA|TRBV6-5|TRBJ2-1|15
CASSYSGGGQNEQFF
TGTGCCAGCAGTTACTCAGGGGGGGGGCAGAATGAGCAGTTCTTC
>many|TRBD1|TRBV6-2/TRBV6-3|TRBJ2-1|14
CASSWGTGSNEQFF
TGTGCCAGCAGTTGGGGGACAGGGAGCAATGAGCAGTTCTTC
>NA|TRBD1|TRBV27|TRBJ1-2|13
CASSSSGGQGYTF
TGTGCCAGCAGTTCCTCAGGGGGACAGGGCTACACCTTC
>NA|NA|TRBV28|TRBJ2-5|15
CASSLGFGAGETQYF
TGTGCCAGCAGTTTAGGATTTGGGGCCGGCGAGACCCAGTACTTC
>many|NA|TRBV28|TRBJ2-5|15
CASSLTGDGQETQYF
TGTGCCAGCAGTTTAACGGGGGATGGCCAAGAGACCCAGTACTTC
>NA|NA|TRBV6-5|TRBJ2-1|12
CASSYSGGEQFF
TGTGCCAGCAGTTACTCTGGGGGTGAGCAGTTCTTC
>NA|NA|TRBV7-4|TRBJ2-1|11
CASSHYDEQFF
TGTGCCAGCAGCCACTACGATGAGCAGTTCTTC
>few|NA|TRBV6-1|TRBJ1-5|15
CASSEISGLAQPQHF
TGTGCCAGCAGTGAAATTTCGGGTCTTGCTCAGCCCCAGCATTTT
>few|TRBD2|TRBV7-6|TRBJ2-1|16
CASSPNAGGAVYEQFF
TGTGCCAGCAGCCCCAACGCGGGGGGGGCCGTCTATGAGCAGTTCTTC
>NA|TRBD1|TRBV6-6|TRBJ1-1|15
CASSYTGDPSTEAFF
TGTGCCAGCAGTTATACAGGGGACCCTAGCACTGAAGCTTTCTTT
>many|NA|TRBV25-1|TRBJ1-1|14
CASSAGTANTEAFF
TGTGCCAGCAGTGCCGGGACGGCGAACACTGAAGCTTTCTTT
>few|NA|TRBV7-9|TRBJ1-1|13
CASSLTPQREAFF
TGTGCCAGCAGCTTAACCCCTCAACGGGAAGCTTTCTTT